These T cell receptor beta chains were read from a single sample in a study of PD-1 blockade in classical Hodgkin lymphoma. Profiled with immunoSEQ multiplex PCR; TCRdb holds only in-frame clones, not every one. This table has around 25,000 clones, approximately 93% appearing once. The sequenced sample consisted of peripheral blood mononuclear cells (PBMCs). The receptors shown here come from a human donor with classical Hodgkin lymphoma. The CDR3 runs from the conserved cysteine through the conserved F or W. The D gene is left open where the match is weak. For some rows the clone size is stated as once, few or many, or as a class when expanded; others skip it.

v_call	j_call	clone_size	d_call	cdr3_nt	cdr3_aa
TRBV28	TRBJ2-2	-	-	TGTGCCAGCAGCCAAGGACTTATACACACCGGGGAGCTGTTTTTT	CASSQGLIHTGELFF
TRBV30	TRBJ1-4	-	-	TGTGCCTGGAGCCGAATGAGGCAAGAAATCCTGTTTTTT	CAWSRMRQEILFF
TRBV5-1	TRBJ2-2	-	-	TGCGCCAGCACACGGGACCCGGCGAACACCGGGGAGCTGTTTTTT	CASTRDPANTGELFF
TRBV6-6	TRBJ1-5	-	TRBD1	TGTGCCAGCAGTTACTCGGGACAGGAGAGCAATCAGCCCCAGCATTTT	CASSYSGQESNQPQHF
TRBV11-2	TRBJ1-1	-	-	TGTGCCAGCAGCTTAGAGCGGGGTAATGAAGCTTTCTTT	CASSLERGNEAFF
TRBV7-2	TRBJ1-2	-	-	TGTGCCAGCAGCTTAGCGCACGAAGATGGCTATGGCTACACCTTC	CASSLAHEDGYGYTF
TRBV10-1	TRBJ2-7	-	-	TGCGCCAGCCTTTCGAATATGCCGGGACCCGAGAAGGACGAGCAGTACTTC	CASLSNMPGPEKDEQYF
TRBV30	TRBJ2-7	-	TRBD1	TGTGCCTGGAGTGTGACAGGGGTCCCCGAGCAGTACTTC	CAWSVTGVPEQYF
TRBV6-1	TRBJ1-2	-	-	TGTGCCAGCAGTGATATACTTGGGTCCTCTGGCTACACCTTC	CASSDILGSSGYTF
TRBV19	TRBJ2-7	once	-	TGTGCCAGTAGTATTAAGGGGCCAGACCACGAGCAGTACTTC	CASSIKGPDHEQYF
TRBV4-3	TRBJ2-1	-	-	TGCGCCAGCAGCCAAGATCTTACCGTGCATGAGCAGTTCTTC	CASSQDLTVHEQFF
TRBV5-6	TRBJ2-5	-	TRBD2	TGTGCCAGCACCACTAGCGGCACCCCCGGGGAGACCCAGTACTTC	CASTTSGTPGETQYF
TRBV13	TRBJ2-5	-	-	TGTGCCAGCAAAGAGGGCCAGTATCAAGAGGCCCAGTACTTC	CASKEGQYQEAQYF
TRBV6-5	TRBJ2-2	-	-	TGTGCCAGCAGTTACTCGCGGGCCCCGGAGGAGCTGTTTTTT	CASSYSRAPEELFF
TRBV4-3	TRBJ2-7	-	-	TGCGCCAGCAGCCAAGATTTGGGCAGAGACTGCGAGCAGTACTTC	CASSQDLGRDCEQYF
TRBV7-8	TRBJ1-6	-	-	TGTGCCAGCAGCTTACAGGAGGGAAATTCACCCCTCCACTTT	CASSLQEGNSPLHF
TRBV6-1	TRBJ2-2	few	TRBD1	TGTGCCAGCAGGATGACAGGGGGCTTCACCGGGGAGCTGTTTTTT	CASRMTGGFTGELFF
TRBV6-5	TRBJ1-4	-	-	TGTGCCAGCAGTGCGACAGGCTTTAATGAAAAACTGTTTTTT	CASSATGFNEKLFF
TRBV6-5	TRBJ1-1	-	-	TGTGCCAGCAGAGGGAACTGGAACACTGAAGCTTTCTTT	CASRGNWNTEAFF
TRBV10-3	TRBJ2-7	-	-	TGTGCCATCAGTGATGTCAGCTACGAGCAGTACTTC	CAISDVSYEQYF
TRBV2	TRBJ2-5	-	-	TGTGCCAGCACCGGACAAGAGACCCAGTACTTC	CASTGQETQYF
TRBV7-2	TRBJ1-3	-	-	TGTGCCAGCAGCTTAGGGGGCCAGTCTGGAAACACCATATATTTT	CASSLGGQSGNTIYF
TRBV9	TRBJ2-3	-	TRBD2	TGTGCCAGCAGCGTAGGCGGGAGTGGAGCAGATACGCAGTATTTT	CASSVGGSGADTQYF
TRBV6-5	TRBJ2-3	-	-	TGTGCCAGCAGGCCCCTGTGGGAAGATACGCAGTATTTT	CASRPLWEDTQYF
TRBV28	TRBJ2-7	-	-	TGTGCCAGCAGTCCGACAGCTACCATTAGCGACGAGCAGTACTTC	CASSPTATISDEQYF
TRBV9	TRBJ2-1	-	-	TGTGCCAGCAGCGTAGTCAGCGGGCGGATTTCCTACAATGAGCAGTTCTTC	CASSVVSGRISYNEQFF
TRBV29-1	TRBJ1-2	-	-	TGCAGCGCCAGTTTCTCCATCTATGGCTACACCTTC	CSASFSIYGYTF
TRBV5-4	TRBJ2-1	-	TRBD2	TGTGCCAGCAGCGTGGTTGGGGGGGGATTATACAATGAGCAGTTCTTC	CASSVVGGGLYNEQFF
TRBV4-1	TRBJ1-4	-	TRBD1	TGCGCCAGCAGCCAACCCCGGGACCGGGACAGGGGGCCGGGGAGAGAAAAACTGTTTTTT	CASSQPRDRDRGPGREKLFF
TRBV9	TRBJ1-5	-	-	TGTGCCAGCAGCGGGACAAGCAGTGAACAGCCCCAGCATTTT	CASSGTSSEQPQHF
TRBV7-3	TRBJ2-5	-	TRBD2	TGTGCCAGCAGCTTAAGGCCGGGACTAAGAGAGACCCAGTACTTC	CASSLRPGLRETQYF
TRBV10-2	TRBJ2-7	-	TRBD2	TGCGCCAGCAGCCGATCCGAGACTAGCAGGGACTACGAGCAGTACTTC	CASSRSETSRDYEQYF
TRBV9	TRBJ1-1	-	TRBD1	TGTGCCAGCAGCGTCGGGACAGATAGTTTGGGAGCTTTCTTT	CASSVGTDSLGAFF
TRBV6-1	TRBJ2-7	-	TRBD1	TGTGCCAGCAGTGAACCGGGACAGTCCTACGAGCAGTACTTC	CASSEPGQSYEQYF
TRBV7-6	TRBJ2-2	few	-	TGTGCCAGCAGCACGATACAGGGTATCAGGGAGCTGTTTTTT	CASSTIQGIRELFF
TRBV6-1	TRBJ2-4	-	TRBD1	TGTGCCAGCAGTGGGACAGGGCGGGTTTTGGCCAAAAACATTCAGTACTTC	CASSGTGRVLAKNIQYF
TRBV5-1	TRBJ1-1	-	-	TGCGCCAGCAGCTTTACAGACTTGAACACTGAAGCTTTCTTT	CASSFTDLNTEAFF
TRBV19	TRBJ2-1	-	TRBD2	TGTGCCAGCTCGAGGGGAGCTAGCGGGTTAAGCTCCTACAATGAGCAGTTCTTC	CASSRGASGLSSYNEQFF
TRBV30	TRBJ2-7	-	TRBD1	TGTGCCTGGACCAAGGGGGGACAGGGATACGAGCAGTACTTC	CAWTKGGQGYEQYF
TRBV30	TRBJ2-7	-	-	TGTGCCTGCCTAGTCTCCGGGGTGTACGAGCAGTACTTC	CACLVSGVYEQYF
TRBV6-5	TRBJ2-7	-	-	TGTGCCAGCAAGGGAACCCTCTCCTACGAGCAGTACTTC	CASKGTLSYEQYF
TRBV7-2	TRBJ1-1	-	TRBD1	TGTGCCAGCAGCTTGGACAGGGTAGACACTGAAGCTTTCTTT	CASSLDRVDTEAFF
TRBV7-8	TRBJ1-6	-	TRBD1	TGTGCCAGCAGCGCCGACCCTTGGGACAGGGGATCTATAAACTATAATTCACCCCTCCACTTT	CASSADPWDRGSINYNSPLHF
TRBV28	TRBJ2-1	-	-	TGTGCCAGCAGTTTATTGGGGAGCAATGAGCAGTTCTTC	CASSLLGSNEQFF
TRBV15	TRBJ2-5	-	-	TGTGCCACCAGCAGAGATCGGGCTCAAGAGACCCAGTACTTC	CATSRDRAQETQYF
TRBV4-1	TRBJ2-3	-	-	TGCGCCAGCAGCTTTTCCGGGGATACGCAGTATTTT	CASSFSGDTQYF
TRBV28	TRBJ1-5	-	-	TGTGCCAGCAGTTTTGGTTTGCCCCAGCATTTT	CASSFGLPQHF
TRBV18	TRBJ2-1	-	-	TGTGCCAGCTCACCAGGTGGTCTAGCCTCCTACAATGAGCAGTTCTTC	CASSPGGLASYNEQFF
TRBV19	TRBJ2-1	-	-	TGTGCCAGTAGTATAGTGTACAATGAGCAGTTCTTC	CASSIVYNEQFF
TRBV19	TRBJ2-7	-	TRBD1	TGTGCCAGTCCCCGGACAGGGGGCTACGAGCAGTACTTC	CASPRTGGYEQYF
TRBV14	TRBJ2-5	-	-	TGTGCCAGCAGCGACTTCAGGTATCCCCAAGAGACCCAGTACTTC	CASSDFRYPQETQYF
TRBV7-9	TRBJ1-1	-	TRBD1	TGTGCCAGCAGCACAGGGGATTCTAACACTGAAGCTTTCTTT	CASSTGDSNTEAFF
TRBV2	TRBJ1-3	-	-	TGTGCCAGCAGTGGGCCAGGTCCCTCTGGAAACACCATATATTTT	CASSGPGPSGNTIYF
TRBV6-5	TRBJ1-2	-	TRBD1	TGTGCCAGCAGTTCCCACCTCGACAGGGTCGGCTATGGCTACACCTTC	CASSSHLDRVGYGYTF